A selection of T cell receptor beta chains follows, all from one sample in a study of cytomegalovirus exposure and HLA in healthy donors. Repertoires were generated with immunoSEQ multiplex PCR, while TCRdb's copy carries only in-frame clones and drops some. The data contain 120,000 to 150,000 clones, 90% to 95% of them singletons. The specimen was PBMCs. The receptors here all came from a man aged 18-30 years in good health and CMV-seronegative. The CDR3 runs from the conserved cysteine through the conserved F or W. D genes are given only for firm matches. Clone size is shown for a subset of rows, as once, few, many or a class of expanded clone.

length	J	D	V	size	CDR3	DNA
15	TRBJ1-2	TRBD1	TRBV5-6	-	CASSLGTRTGYGYTF	TGTGCCAGCAGCTTGGGGACCCGGACAGGCTATGGCTACACCTTC
13	TRBJ2-1	-	TRBV6-1	-	CASTGHPYNEQFF	TGTGCCAGCACTGGACACCCGTACAATGAGCAGTTCTTC
13	TRBJ2-3	-	TRBV10-2	-	CASLPESTDTQYF	TGCGCCAGCCTCCCTGAGAGCACAGATACGCAGTATTTT
14	TRBJ1-2	-	TRBV4-1	-	CASSQVPGNYGYTF	TGCGCCAGCAGCCAAGTCCCGGGGAACTATGGCTACACCTTC
16	TRBJ2-5	TRBD2	TRBV7-2	-	CASSFQTGGRGETQYF	TGTGCCAGCAGTTTCCAGACTGGCGGGAGGGGAGAGACCCAGTACTTC
15	TRBJ2-4	-	TRBV6-9	-	CASSYRRPGKNIQYF	TGTGCCAGCAGTTATAGGAGGCCCGGCAAAAACATTCAGTACTTC
16	TRBJ2-1	TRBD2	TRBV29-1	once	CSVGRVLQRGYNEQFF	TGCAGCGTAGGAAGGGTTCTCCAGCGGGGGTACAATGAGCAGTTCTTC
16	TRBJ2-5	-	TRBV5-1	once	CASSLGIDWRRETQYF	TGCGCCAGCAGCTTGGGGATTGATTGGAGAAGGGAGACCCAGTACTTC
15	TRBJ1-3	-	TRBV7-9	-	CASSLSLGAGHTIYF	TGTGCCAGCAGCTTAAGTTTGGGGGCTGGACACACCATATATTTT
13	TRBJ1-2	-	TRBV6-1	-	CASSEARIYGYTF	TGTGCCAGCAGTGAGGCCAGGATCTATGGCTACACCTTC
14	TRBJ1-5	TRBD1	TRBV6-5	-	CASSRDSGDQPQHF	TGTGCCAGCAGCCGGGACAGTGGGGATCAGCCCCAGCATTTT
13	TRBJ2-3	-	TRBV12-2	once	CASRPFPSDTQYF	TGTGCAAGTCGCCCCTTTCCCTCGGATACGCAGTATTTT
16	TRBJ1-3	TRBD1	TRBV5-8	-	CASSLGQGSPGNTIYF	TGTGCCAGCAGCCTCGGACAGGGGAGCCCTGGAAACACCATATATTTT
15	TRBJ1-1	TRBD1	TRBV19	-	CASSRRDRMNTEAFF	TGTGCCAGTAGTAGACGGGACAGGATGAACACTGAAGCTTTCTTT
15	TRBJ1-5	-	TRBV27	-	CASRPRRTADQPQHF	TGTGCCAGCAGGCCCCGGCGAACTGCGGATCAGCCCCAGCATTTT
14	TRBJ1-2	TRBD1	TRBV11-3	once	CASSIRTGAYGYTF	TGTGCCAGCAGCATACGAACAGGGGCCTATGGCTACACCTTC
15	TRBJ1-3	-	TRBV15	-	CATSRSQEYGNTIYF	TGTGCCACCAGCAGGTCACAGGAATACGGAAACACCATATATTTT
17	TRBJ2-1	TRBD2	TRBV15	-	CATSRDMMGGLAVVEFF	TGTGCCACCAGCAGAGATATGATGGGAGGACTAGCGGTTGTGGAGTTCTTC
14	TRBJ1-1	TRBD1	TRBV6-1	-	CASTTGTGNTEAFF	TGTGCCAGCACCACCGGGACAGGGAACACTGAAGCTTTCTTT
18	TRBJ1-3	-	TRBV19	-	CASSIRGGAVSSGNTIYF	TGTGCCAGTAGTATACGGGGGGGAGCGGTGAGCTCTGGAAACACCATATATTTT
18	TRBJ2-5	TRBD2	TRBV4-1	-	CASSQELGTSGGQETQYF	TGCGCCAGCAGCCAAGAGCTCGGGACTAGCGGGGGGCAAGAGACCCAGTACTTC
14	TRBJ1-2	TRBD1	TRBV27	-	CASSLGTEGLGYTF	TGTGCCAGCAGTTTAGGGACAGAAGGGCTAGGCTACACCTTC
15	TRBJ1-6	-	TRBV5-5	-	CASSVAPQGGSPLHF	TGTGCCAGCAGCGTGGCCCCCCAGGGAGGGTCACCCCTCCACTTT
16	TRBJ2-2	TRBD2	TRBV13	-	CASSLRLAGRAGELFF	TGTGCCAGCAGCTTAAGACTAGCGGGGAGAGCCGGGGAGCTGTTTTTT
17	TRBJ2-7	TRBD1	TRBV9	-	CASSVGTGRSGNYEQYF	TGTGCCAGCAGCGTCGGGACAGGGAGAAGCGGAAACTACGAGCAGTACTTC
16	TRBJ2-3	-	TRBV25-1	-	CASRPRMGATTDTQYF	TGTGCCAGCAGGCCCCGAATGGGGGCGACCACAGATACGCAGTATTTT
17	TRBJ1-4	TRBD1	TRBV6-1	-	CASSESITGEVYEKLFF	TGTGCCAGCAGTGAATCCATAACAGGGGAGGTGTATGAAAAACTGTTTTTT
15	TRBJ1-2	TRBD1	TRBV19	-	CASIAVGRGAYGYTF	TGTGCCAGTATCGCAGTGGGCAGGGGGGCCTATGGCTACACCTTC
14	TRBJ1-2	TRBD1	TRBV19	-	CASRGTGVGYGYTF	TGTGCCAGTAGGGGGACAGGGGTAGGTTATGGCTACACCTTC
15	TRBJ1-5	TRBD1	TRBV19	-	CASSLDRAADQPQHF	TGTGCCAGTAGCCTTGACAGGGCGGCGGATCAGCCCCAGCATTTT
14	TRBJ2-1	TRBD2	TRBV6-5	-	CASSLSGGNNEQFF	TGTGCCAGCAGCCTTAGCGGGGGCAACAATGAGCAGTTCTTC
16	TRBJ1-1	TRBD1	TRBV27	-	CASSYGRQGRITEAFF	TGTGCCAGCAGCTATGGGAGACAGGGGCGGATCACTGAAGCTTTCTTT
14	TRBJ1-1	TRBD1	TRBV6-5	-	CASSRDRMNTEAFF	TGTGCCAGCAGTAGGGACAGGATGAACACTGAAGCTTTCTTT
15	TRBJ1-6	-	TRBV14	-	CASSKGQPYNSPLHF	TGTGCCAGCAGCAAAGGACAGCCTTATAATTCACCCCTCCACTTT
15	TRBJ1-1	TRBD1	TRBV27	-	CASRYFTGGNTEAFF	TGTGCCAGCAGGTACTTCACAGGGGGCAACACTGAAGCTTTCTTT
13	TRBJ2-7	-	TRBV5-1	-	CASSLKGAGEQYF	TGCGCCAGCAGCTTGAAAGGGGCAGGGGAGCAGTACTTC
14	TRBJ2-2	TRBD2	TRBV7-2	-	CATRVAGGLGELFF	TGTGCCACCAGAGTAGCGGGAGGTCTCGGGGAGCTGTTTTTT
17	TRBJ2-3	-	TRBV5-1	-	CASSWRLVLSSTDTQYF	TGCGCCAGCAGCTGGCGACTAGTCTTGAGTAGCACAGATACGCAGTATTTT
13	TRBJ2-1	-	TRBV7-8	-	CASSSRGEGGQFF	TGTGCCAGCAGCTCCCGAGGCGAAGGAGGGCAGTTCTTC
13	TRBJ1-4	-	TRBV27	once	CASAGLVDEKLFF	TGTGCCAGTGCGGGACTTGTGGATGAAAAACTGTTTTTT
13	TRBJ2-3	TRBD2	TRBV19	-	CASELAGADTQYF	TGTGCCAGTGAACTAGCGGGGGCAGATACGCAGTATTTT
15	TRBJ2-2	-	TRBV18	-	CASSPSSIHTGELFF	TGTGCCAGCTCACCATCCAGTATTCACACCGGGGAGCTGTTTTTT
15	TRBJ1-2	TRBD1	TRBV27	-	CASRARTGGFYGYTF	TGTGCCAGCAGAGCCCGGACAGGGGGCTTCTATGGCTACACCTTC
13	TRBJ1-6	-	TRBV7-9	-	CASSLDSVSPLHF	TGTGCCAGCAGCTTAGATAGTGTTTCACCCCTCCACTTT
17	TRBJ1-2	TRBD1	TRBV5-4	-	CASSLVQGGIANYGYTF	TGTGCCAGCAGCTTGGTACAGGGGGGAATAGCTAACTATGGCTACACCTTC
15	TRBJ2-5	-	TRBV18	-	CASSPGTRDQETQYF	TGTGCCAGCTCCCCTGGGACAAGGGACCAAGAGACCCAGTACTTC
15	TRBJ2-2	-	TRBV10-3	-	CAISESVRFTGELFF	TGTGCCATCAGTGAGTCCGTCCGGTTCACCGGGGAGCTGTTTTTT
12	TRBJ2-1	-	TRBV7-2	-	CASSSTGNEQFF	TGTGCCAGCAGCTCCACGGGGAATGAGCAGTTCTTC
8	TRBJ1-2	-	TRBV7-9	-	CASSFFAF	TGTGCCAGCAGCTTTTTCGCCTTC